The present TCR beta chain was sequenced within a study of human T cells and chemical hapten exposure. Concerning this clonotype itself: Its target is unknown.

V shed 5 bases and J 8 bases; nucleotides not matched to a gene: 3. CDR3 length equals 13 residues. TCRdb re-analysed the RACE reads in MiXCR, keeping a single row per CDR3 protein. The sample consists of 79,000 or so distinct CDR3 sequences, about 31% of them appearing once. Study findings and constraints: TCRs at high frequency, those above 1 in 1000, did not change with DPC sensitization. In comparison with controls, expanded TCRs gave rise to a significantly larger number of large CDR3 similarity clusters.

Time point meaning: patch test 1, 2 weeks after DPC sensitization. Documented treatment: therapeutic diphenylcyclopropenone sensitization with weekly scalp DPC. The sample was whole blood, taken in connection with sensitization to the hapten diphenylcyclopropenone (DPC). V is TRBV12-3 or TRBV12-4 and J is TRBJ1-2, with TRBD1 matching over 12 bases. This receptor was obtained from a man between 40 and 49 years old with alopecia areata. Some clones in this sample may be carry-over from other donors' samples. As DNA, the CDR3 is TGTGCCAGCAGTACGGGACAGGGGGCCGGCTACACCTTC. Its translation is CASSTGQGAGYTF.